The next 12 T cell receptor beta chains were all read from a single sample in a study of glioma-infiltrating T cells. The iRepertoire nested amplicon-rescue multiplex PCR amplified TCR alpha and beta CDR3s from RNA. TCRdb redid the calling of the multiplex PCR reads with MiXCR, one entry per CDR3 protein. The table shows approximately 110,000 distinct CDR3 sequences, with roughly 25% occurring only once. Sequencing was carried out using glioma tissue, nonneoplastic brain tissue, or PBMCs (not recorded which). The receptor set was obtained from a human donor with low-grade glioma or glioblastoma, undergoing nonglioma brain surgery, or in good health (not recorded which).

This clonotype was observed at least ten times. The DNA of the CDR3 is TGTGCCAGCAGCCAACAGGGTAACACTGAAGCTTTCTTT. Translating gives CASSQQGNTEAFF. The chain couples TRBV3-1 to TRBJ1-1, with a possible D match to TRBD1 (5 bases). Germline lookup yields CDR1 LGHDT and CDR2 YNNKEL (reference sequence). The ends were cut back, 2 bases at V and 2 bases at J, with 6 bases in the middle. The CDR3 consists of 13 residues.

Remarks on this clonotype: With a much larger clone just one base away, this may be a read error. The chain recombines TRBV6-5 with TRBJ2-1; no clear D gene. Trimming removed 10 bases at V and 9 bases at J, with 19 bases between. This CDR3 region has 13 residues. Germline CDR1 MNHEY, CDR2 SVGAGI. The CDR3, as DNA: TGTGCCACCACCGTACGGGCGCTCGGTGAGCAGTTCTTC. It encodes CATTVRALGEQFF.

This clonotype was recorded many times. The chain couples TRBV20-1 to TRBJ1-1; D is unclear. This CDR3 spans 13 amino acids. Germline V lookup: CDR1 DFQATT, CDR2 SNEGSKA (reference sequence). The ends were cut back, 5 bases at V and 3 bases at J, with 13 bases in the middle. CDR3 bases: TGCAGTGCTGGACTACCTAGTGACACTGAAGCTTTCTTT. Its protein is CSAGLPSDTEAFF.

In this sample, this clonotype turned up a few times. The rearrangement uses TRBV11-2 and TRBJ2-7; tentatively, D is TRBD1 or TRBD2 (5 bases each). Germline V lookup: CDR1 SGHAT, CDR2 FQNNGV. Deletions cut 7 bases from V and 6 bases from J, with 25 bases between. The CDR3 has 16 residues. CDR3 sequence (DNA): TGTGCCAGCACAATCTTGGGGGACCGCCTAGGCCCCGAGCAGTACTTC. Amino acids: CASTILGDRLGPEQYF.

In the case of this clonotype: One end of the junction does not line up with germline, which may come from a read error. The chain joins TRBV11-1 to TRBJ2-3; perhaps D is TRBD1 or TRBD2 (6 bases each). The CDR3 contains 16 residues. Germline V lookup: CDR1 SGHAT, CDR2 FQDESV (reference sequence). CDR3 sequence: CASSLGKRGRTDKQYF. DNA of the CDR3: TGTGCCAGCAGCTTAGGGAAACGGGGGCGCACAGATAAGCAGTATTTT.

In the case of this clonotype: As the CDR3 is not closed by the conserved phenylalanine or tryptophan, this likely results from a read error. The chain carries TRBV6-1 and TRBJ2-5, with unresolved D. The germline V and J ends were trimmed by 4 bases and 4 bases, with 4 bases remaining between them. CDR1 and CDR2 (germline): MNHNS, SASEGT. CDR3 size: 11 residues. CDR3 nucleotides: TGTGCCAGCAGTGTGTCAGAGACCCAGTACTGT. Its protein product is CASSVSETQYC.

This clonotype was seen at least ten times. The CDR3 loop is CASGPREAAVYF. The CDR3 DNA is TGTGCCAGCGGCCCTCGGGAGGCCGCCGTATATTTT. The V gene is TRBV7-2, the J gene TRBJ1-3; D not resolved. CDR1 SGHTA and CDR2 FQGNSA come from the germline V gene. The CDR3 consists of 12 residues. Trimming removed 8 bases from V and 14 bases from J, with 19 bases in between.

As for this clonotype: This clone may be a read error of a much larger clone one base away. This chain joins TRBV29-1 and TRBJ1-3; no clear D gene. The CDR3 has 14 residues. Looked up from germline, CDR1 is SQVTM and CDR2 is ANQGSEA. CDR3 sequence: CSVPDPLSGNNIYF. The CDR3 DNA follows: TGCAGCGTCCCGGACCCTCTCTCTGGAAACAACATATATTTT.

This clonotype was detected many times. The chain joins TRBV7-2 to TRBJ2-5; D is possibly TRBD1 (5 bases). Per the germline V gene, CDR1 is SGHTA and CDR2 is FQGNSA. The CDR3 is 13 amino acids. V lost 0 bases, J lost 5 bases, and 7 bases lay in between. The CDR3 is CASSLAQGETQYF. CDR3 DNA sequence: TGTGCCAGCAGCTTAGCCCAGGGCGAGACCCAGTACTTC. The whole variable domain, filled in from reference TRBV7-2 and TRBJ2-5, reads GAGVSQSPSNKVTEKGKDVELRCDPISGHTALYWYRQSLGQGLEFLIYFQGNSAPDKSGLPSDRFSAERTGGSVSTLTIQRTQQEDSAVYLCASSLAQGETQYFGPGTRLLVL.

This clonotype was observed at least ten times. The CDR3: CSARPRLRADTQYF. The DNA for the CDR3 is TGCAGTGCTAGACCCAGGCTGAGGGCAGATACGCAGTATTTT. The chain uses TRBV20-1 and TRBJ2-3; D possibly corresponds to TRBD2 (5 bases). The germline gives CDR1 DFQATT, CDR2 SNEGSKA (reference sequence). The ends were cut back, 2 bases at V and 4 bases at J, with 13 bases in the middle. This CDR3 is built from 14 residues.

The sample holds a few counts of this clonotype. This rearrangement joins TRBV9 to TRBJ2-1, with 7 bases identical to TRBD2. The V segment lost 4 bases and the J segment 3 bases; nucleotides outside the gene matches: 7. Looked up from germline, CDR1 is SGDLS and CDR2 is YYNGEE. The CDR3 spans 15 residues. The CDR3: CASSPVTGGYNEQFF. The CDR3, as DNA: TGTGCCAGCAGCCCTGTTACGGGAGGCTACAATGAGCAGTTCTTC.

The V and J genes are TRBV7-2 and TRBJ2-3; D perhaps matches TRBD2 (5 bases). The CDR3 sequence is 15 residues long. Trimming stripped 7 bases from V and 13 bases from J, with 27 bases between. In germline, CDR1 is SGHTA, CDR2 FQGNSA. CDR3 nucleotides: TGTGCCAGCACCGCGATGGGTGGAGGCACAGATAAGAAGTATTTT. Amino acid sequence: CASTAMGGGTDKKYF.